This is a list of T cell receptor beta chains from one sample in a study of blood T cell repertoires in COVID-19. Libraries were prepared by immunoSEQ multiplex PCR; TCRdb keeps only in-frame clonotypes and omits some of them. The profile shows some 180,000 clones, about 85% of them singletons. Sequenced input: peripheral blood. These receptors originate from a man aged 55 to 70 with active or convalescent COVID-19. Each CDR3 is given with its conserved first and last residue. The D gene is left open where the match is weak. Size is stated for part of the rows, as once, few or many counts, or as a class when the clone is expanded.

CDR3nt	CDR3aa	abundance	v_gene	j_gene	d_gene
TGTGCCAGCAGCGTAGACGGGGGGCAAGGCACTGAAGCTTTCTTT	CASSVDGGQGTEAFF	.	TRBV9	TRBJ1-1	.
TGTGCCAGCAGCCCGGGACTAGCGGGTGTTAACACCGGGGAGCTGTTTTTT	CASSPGLAGVNTGELFF	.	TRBV11-3	TRBJ2-2	TRBD2
TGCGCCAGCAGCTTGGTTGGGACAGATAATGAAAAACTGTTTTTT	CASSLVGTDNEKLFF	.	TRBV5-1	TRBJ1-4	TRBD1
TGTGCCAGCAGCGTAGGAGTAGTGGGGAGCAGGAATGGCTACACCTTC	CASSVGVVGSRNGYTF	.	TRBV9	TRBJ1-2	.
TGTGCCAGCAGCTCCATAGATGGAAACACCATATATTTT	CASSSIDGNTIYF	.	TRBV7-3	TRBJ1-3	.
TGTGCCAGCAGTTACTCGGGGGGAAACAAGAACTACGAGCAGTACTTC	CASSYSGGNKNYEQYF	.	TRBV6-5	TRBJ2-7	.
TGTGCCAGCAGCTTAAGGGCGGTTCAGGGGGTTCACTCTGGAAACACCATATATTTT	CASSLRAVQGVHSGNTIYF	.	TRBV7-9	TRBJ1-3	TRBD1
TGCGCCAGCAGCGGACAGGTCCAAGAGACCCAGTACTTC	CASSGQVQETQYF	.	TRBV5-1	TRBJ2-5	TRBD1
TGTGCCAGCAGTGGGGGGGGACAGGGAGGAAGCGAGACCCAGTACTTC	CASSGGGQGGSETQYF	.	TRBV6-1	TRBJ2-5	TRBD1
TGTGCCAGCTCACTTTCCACCGGAACTGGGGGGGCCTTCAACGAGCAGTACTTC	CASSLSTGTGGAFNEQYF	.	TRBV18	TRBJ2-7	.
TGTGCCAGCAGCCCGGGCAGCAGGGTTGGCTACACCTTC	CASSPGSRVGYTF	once	TRBV9	TRBJ1-2	.
TGTGCCAGCAGTTCACACCGGGACAGGGGCGCATCTTTACAAGAGACCCAGTACTTC	CASSSHRDRGASLQETQYF	.	TRBV27	TRBJ2-5	TRBD1
TGTGCCAGCAGCTTACCGGAGGTTAGAGAGACCCAGTACTTC	CASSLPEVRETQYF	.	TRBV5-4	TRBJ2-5	.
TGTGCTAGTGGTGGTAACGGTCTTACTTCACCCCTCCACTTT	CASGGNGLTSPLHF	.	TRBV12-5	TRBJ1-6	.
TGTGCCTGGAGGGACCGAGGGTTTCTGTATGGCTACACCTTC	CAWRDRGFLYGYTF	.	TRBV30	TRBJ1-2	.
TGCAGCGTTGGGTCAGGGGGAAATGAAAAACTGTTTTTT	CSVGSGGNEKLFF	.	TRBV29-1	TRBJ1-4	TRBD1
TGTGCCAGCAGTCGGGAGCGGGGGGGTGATTACGAGCAGTACTTC	CASSRERGGDYEQYF	.	TRBV2	TRBJ2-7	TRBD2
TGTGCCAGCAGCTTAAGGGTAGCGGGGGGGCCGGGTGAGCAGTTCTTC	CASSLRVAGGPGEQFF	.	TRBV11-2	TRBJ2-1	TRBD2
TGTGCCAGATCGGACACCTACGAGCAGTACTTC	CARSDTYEQYF	.	TRBV30	TRBJ2-7	.
TGTGCCAGCAGCACCCGACAGGGTAACACTGAAGCTTTCTTT	CASSTRQGNTEAFF	.	TRBV5-4	TRBJ1-1	TRBD1
TGTGCCAGCAGCTTTACGGGGGGGACCCAGTTCTTC	CASSFTGGTQFF	few	TRBV7-3	TRBJ2-1	TRBD2